Listed below are T cell receptor beta chains from one sample, sequenced in a study of T cell repertoires in cytomegalovirus infection. TCRdb called the reads again in MiXCR, with one record for every CDR3 protein. The table includes 450,000 to 550,000 distinct CDR3 sequences, about 15% detected once. The sample was CD8+ T cells from PBMCs. These receptor sequences come from a human donor in good health (CMV status not recorded). Some clones in this sample may be carry-over from other donors' samples. Each CDR3 is given with its conserved first and last residue. The D gene is left open where the match is weak. Clone sizes are given selectively: once, few, many, or a class where the clone is expanded.

V,D,J,size,DNA,CDR3
TRBV5-6,-,TRBJ2-7,few,TGTGCCAGCAGCTCCGGCGTCGCAGTCTACGAGCAGTACTTC,CASSSGVAVYEQYF
TRBV29-1,TRBD2,TRBJ2-7,-,TGCAGCATAATGGAGGGGAGGGCAGGGCTCTCCTACGAGCAGTACTTC,CSIMEGRAGLSYEQYF
TRBV12-3/TRBV12-4,-,TRBJ1-2,many,TGTGCCAGCAGTTTGTCAGGGGCTCGCTATGGCTACACCTTC,CASSLSGARYGYTF
TRBV11-2,-,TRBJ2-3,many,TGTGCCAGCAGCTTTGGCGCCACAGATACGCAGTATTTT,CASSFGATDTQYF
TRBV28,TRBD2,TRBJ2-3,-,TGTGCCAGCAGTTCAGGACTAGCGGGAGGCCTCACAGATACGCAGTATTTT,CASSSGLAGGLTDTQYF
TRBV7-7,-,TRBJ2-1,-,TGTGCTAGCAGCTTGCCAGGCCGAGATGAGCAGTTCTTC,CASSLPGRDEQFF
TRBV6-1,TRBD1,TRBJ2-2,many,TGTGCCATAAGACAGGGCACCGGGGAGCTGTTTTTT,CAIRQGTGELFF
TRBV4-2,TRBD1,TRBJ2-3,few,TGTGCCAGCAGCCCCGGACAGGAATCTAGCACAGATACGCAGTATTTT,CASSPGQESSTDTQYF
TRBV7-6,-,TRBJ2-7,many,TGTGCCAGCAGCCCGCCGGGAAAAAAAAGGTTCGAGCAGTACTTC,CASSPPGKKRFEQYF
TRBV4-1,TRBD2,TRBJ2-7,-,TGCGCCAGCAGCCAAGATAGGACTAGTAACGAGCAGTACTTC,CASSQDRTSNEQYF
TRBV19,TRBD2,TRBJ2-7,-,TGTGCCAGTAGTATAGCGGGAGGGCCCTACGAGCAGTACTTC,CASSIAGGPYEQYF
TRBV6-1,-,TRBJ2-5,-,TGTGCCAGCAGCGCAACCCAACCAATGAGGGACTACCAAGAGACCCAGTACTTC,CASSATQPMRDYQETQYF
TRBV30,TRBD2,TRBJ2-1,-,TGTGCCTGGAGGGAACAGCGGGAGAGGGGTCGCAATGAGCAGTTCTTC,CAWREQRERGRNEQFF
TRBV7-9,TRBD1,TRBJ2-7,many,TGTGCCAGCTCTCCCCTCCCGGGCAGGGGGCAAGACGAGCAGTACTTC,CASSPLPGRGQDEQYF
TRBV12-3/TRBV12-4,-,TRBJ2-3,many,TGTGCCAGCAGTTTGTCGGCCACAGATACGCAGTATTTT,CASSLSATDTQYF
TRBV19,TRBD2,TRBJ2-7,few,TGTGCCAGTAGTATAGCGGTAGCGGGCTACGAGCAGTACTTC,CASSIAVAGYEQYF
TRBV29-1,TRBD2,TRBJ2-2,few,TGCAGCGTTGAAGGTCGGGCTCCGGGGGGTACCGGGGAGCTGTTTTTT,CSVEGRAPGGTGELFF
TRBV7-6,-,TRBJ1-2,-,TGTGCAAGCAGCTCTCAGGACATTAACTATGGCTACACCTTC,CASSSQDINYGYTF